This T cell receptor beta chain was documented in a study of T-cell reconstitution after alpha-beta-depleted transplantation in children. V lost 3 bases and J lost 1, with 18 bases in between. This CDR3 has 18 residues. The table lists this clonotype with a few counts. This sample's TCRbeta library carried unique molecular identifier barcodes. TCRdb called the PCR reads again in MiXCR, with one record for every CDR3 protein. The sample has about 610,000 distinct CDR3 sequences, approximately 10% seen once. This specimen consisted of PBMCs from the stem cell graft donor, obtained from the stem cell graft. The source of this sequence is a human donor who donated a stem cell graft to a child with acute myeloid leukemia. This chain uses TRBV12-3 or TRBV12-4 with TRBJ2-2, with D possibly TRBD1 on 6 matching bases. The CDR3, as DNA: TGTGCCAGCAGTTTTCAGGGGTCCCCCACAATGAACACCGGGGAGCTGTTTTTT. This codes for CASSFQGSPTMNTGELFF.